The 18 T cell receptor beta chains given below trace back to one sample, sequenced in a study of blood T cells in healthy people across ages. Then a second PCR, running about 6 to 11 cycles, was carried out with a sample-barcoded 5' primer and a J-beta primer mix. TCRdb re-derived calls from the 5' RACE reads in MiXCR, one entry per CDR3 protein. The sample records approximately 1.5 million distinct CDR3 sequences, roughly 43% being singletons. Sequencing was performed on blood. These receptor sequences come from a woman under 30 in good health.

This rearrangement joins TRBV10-3 to TRBJ1-6; D not certain. The CDR3 is 15 amino acids. The V end lost 3 bases, the J end lost 5 bases, and 11 bases lay between the germline ends. CDR1 is ENHRY, CDR2 SYGVKD, per germline. CDR3 sequence: CAISDLGDDNSPLHF. The CDR3 nucleotides are TGTGCCATCAGTGACCTGGGAGACGATAATTCACCCCTCCACTTT.

This chain uses TRBV11-2 with TRBJ2-7, with D possibly TRBD2 on 6 matching bases. The CDR3 spans 14 residues. Germline CDR1 is SGHAT and CDR2 is FQNNGV. V was trimmed by 1 base and J by 5 bases, leaving 12 bases between them. CDR3 coding DNA: TGTGCCAGCAGCTTAGCCGGGAGCAGCCACGAGCAGTACTTC. Its protein product is CASSLAGSSHEQYF.

This clonotype was counted between two and nine times. The chain couples TRBV5-1 to TRBJ1-1; D unclear. Trimming cost V 3 bases and J 6 bases, with 12 bases left between them. This CDR3 comprises 13 residues. Germline V CDR1 and CDR2: SGHRS, YFSETQ. The CDR3 DNA is TGCGCCAGCAGCTCGGAGGTAGGCGCTGAAGCTTTCTTT. As protein: CASSSEVGAEAFF. The variable domain in full, completed from reference TRBV5-1 and TRBJ1-1, reads KAGVTQTPRYLIKTRGQQVTLSCSPISGHRSVSWYQQTPGQGLQFLFEYFSETQRNKGNFPGRFSGRQFSNSRSEMNVSTLELGDSALYLCASSSEVGAEAFFGQGTRLTVV.

A few counts support this clonotype. This chain uses TRBV7-3 with TRBJ2-3, with 8 bases identical to TRBD2. J lost 2 bases, V lost 5 bases, and 6 bases had no gene match. Looked up from germline, CDR1 is SGHTA and CDR2 is FQGTGA. CDR3 size: 15 residues. The CDR3 loop reads CASSTIAGITDTQYF. The CDR3 DNA follows: TGTGCCAGCAGCACAATAGCGGGGATCACAGATACGCAGTATTTT.

This clonotype was observed a handful of times. V and J are TRBV20-1 and TRBJ1-5; a possible D gene is TRBD1 (5 bases). The V and J ends lost 2 bases and 4 bases respectively, with 18 bases between them. Germline loops: CDR1 DFQATT, CDR2 SNEGSKA (reference sequence). The CDR3 loop spans 16 amino acids. CDR3 sequence: CSARSPGKEKNQPQHF. CDR3 DNA sequence: TGCAGTGCTAGAAGCCCAGGGAAGGAAAAAAATCAGCCCCAGCATTTT.

The chain joins TRBV7-9 to TRBJ1-2; the D is unclear. The V end lost 5 bases, the J end lost 4 bases, and 17 bases lay between the germline ends. The germline V gene encodes CDR1 SEHNR and CDR2 FQNEAQ (reference sequence). The CDR3 has 15 amino acids. The CDR3: CASSQFNSQFYGYTF. Written as DNA, the CDR3 is TGTGCCAGCAGCCAATTTAACTCGCAGTTCTATGGCTACACCTTC. Variable domain in full (rest from reference TRBV7-9 and TRBJ1-2): DTGVSQNPRHKITKRGQNVTFRCDPISEHNRLYWYRQTLGQGPEFLTYFQNEAQLEKSRLLSDRFSAERPKGSFSTLEIQRTEQGDSAMYLCASSQFNSQFYGYTFGSGTRLTVV.

Regarding this clonotype: An end of the junction differs from the germline gene, which may be a read error. V gene TRBV20-1 combines with J gene TRBJ2-7; 7 bases agree with TRBD2. The CDR3 spans 13 residues. Per the germline V gene, CDR1 is DFQATT and CDR2 is SNEGSKA (reference sequence). CDR3 amino acids: CSADGGSSHEQYF. CDR3 bases: TGCAGTGCGGACGGGGGGTCCTCCCACGAGCAGTACTTC.

This CDR3 is CASSLGATPNQPQHF. The CDR3 nucleotides are TGTGCCAGCAGCTTAGGAGCGACACCGAATCAGCCCCAGCATTTT. The chain employs TRBV7-2 and TRBJ1-5; D ambiguous. The length of the CDR3 is 15 residues. Germline V CDR1 and CDR2: SGHTA, FQGNSA. V lost 1 base, J lost 4 bases, and 11 bases lay in between.

The chain couples TRBV6-6 to TRBJ2-5; 9 bases align to TRBD1. V was clipped by 7 bases and J by 2 bases; unmatched bases: 5. The CDR3 runs to 14 residues. Looked up from germline, CDR1 is MNHNY and CDR2 is SVGAGI (reference sequence). This chain's CDR3 is CASKATGGQETQYF. CDR3 nucleotide sequence: TGTGCCAGCAAGGCGACAGGGGGGCAAGAGACCCAGTACTTC.

This chain links TRBV5-1 with TRBJ1-4, with no clear D. The CDR3 has 14 residues. Germline lookup yields CDR1 SGHRS and CDR2 YFSETQ. V shed 2 bases and J shed 8 bases, with 13 bases lying between them. CDR3 coding DNA: TGCGCCAGCAGCTTTGGTGAAGTGAGCGAAAAACTGTTTTTT. Translating it yields CASSFGEVSEKLFF.

This clonotype was picked up a small number of times. DNA for the CDR3: TGTGCCAGCAGCCCTAGACTAGCGATCACCGGGGAGCTGTTTTTT. Encoded protein: CASSPRLAITGELFF. The chain recombines TRBV9 with TRBJ2-2; TRBD2 matches 8 bases. Germline lookup yields CDR1 SGDLS and CDR2 YYNGEE. This CDR3 region has 15 residues. The V and J ends lost 4 bases and 4 bases, in that order; junction bases with no gene match: 6.

This chain joins TRBV4-3 and TRBJ2-5; 9 nucleotides align to TRBD1. The CDR3 sequence is 17 residues long. The germline V gene encodes CDR1 LGHNA and CDR2 YSLEER. With V trimmed by 0 bases and J by 5 bases, 10 bases remained unmatched. The CDR3 coding sequence is TGCGCCAGCAGCCAAGATTTCAACAGGGGGCGGGATGAGACCCAGTACTTC. Translation: CASSQDFNRGRDETQYF.

This chain connects TRBV4-3 to TRBJ2-5, with 11 bases fitting TRBD2. The DNA end lines up better with TRBJ2-7; the J call may be wrong. CDR1 is LGHNA and CDR2 is YSLEER in the germline V gene. There are 17 residues in the CDR3. CDR3 sequence (DNA): TGCGCCAGCAGCCAAAGTTTGGTAGCGGGAGGGCCGTACGAGCAGTACTTC. Translation gives CASSQSLVAGGPYEQYF.

This chain connects TRBV15 to TRBJ2-3; the match to TRBD1 covers 8 bases. Germline V gene lookup returns CDR1 LNHNV and CDR2 YYDKDF (reference sequence). Germline trimming cut 0 bases from V and 5 bases from J; bases unmatched to any gene: 7. CDR3 size: 16 residues. CDR3 nucleotide sequence: TGTGCCACCAGCAGAGAAGCCCAGGGGGCAGGAGATACGCAGTATTTT. Amino acids: CATSREAQGAGDTQYF. Together with reference TRBV15 and TRBJ2-3, the CDR3 gives the full variable domain: DAMVIQNPRYQVTQFGKPVTLSCSQTLNHNVMYWYQQKSSQAPKLLFHYYDKDFNNEADTPDNFQSRRPNTSFCFLDIRSPGLGDTAMYLCATSREAQGAGDTQYFGPGTRLTVL.

This clonotype has more than one count but fewer than ten. The chain links TRBV15 to TRBJ1-1; TRBD1 might be the D (5 bases). There are 14 residues in the CDR3. CDR1 is LNHNV and CDR2 is YYDKDF in the germline V gene (reference sequence). With 7 bases removed from V and 0 bases from J, the gap between germline ends came to 12 bases. The CDR3 region is CATTTGTLNTEAFF. The CDR3 nucleotides are TGTGCCACCACCACCGGGACGTTGAACACTGAAGCTTTCTTT.

The chain combines TRBV3-1 with TRBJ1-2; perhaps TRBD1 as D (5 bases). V was shortened by 1 base and J by 7 bases, with 7 bases between the two germline ends. CDR3 length equals 12 residues. Germline lookup yields CDR1 LGHDT and CDR2 YNNKEL (reference sequence). The CDR3 DNA reads as TGTGCCAGCAGCCAAGTGGGGCCTGGCTACACCTTC. As protein: CASSQVGPGYTF.

The chain employs TRBV5-1 and TRBJ2-1, with D unclear. Per germline, CDR1 SGHRS and CDR2 YFSETQ. The CDR3 totals 14 residues. With 4 bases removed from V and 0 bases from J, the gap between germline ends came to 8 bases. This chain's CDR3 is CASSVISSYNEQFF. For the CDR3, the DNA is TGCGCCAGCAGCGTCATTAGCTCCTACAATGAGCAGTTCTTC.

This clonotype was recorded a few times. J is TRBJ1-2 and V is TRBV4-3; 8 bases map to TRBD1. The CDR3 is 14 residues long. V lost 0 bases and J lost 6; bases outside the gene matches: 3. Germline V gene lookup returns CDR1 LGHNA and CDR2 YSLEER. The CDR3 reads CASSQDRGLDGYTF. As DNA, the CDR3 is TGCGCCAGCAGCCAAGACAGGGGGCTGGATGGCTACACCTTC.